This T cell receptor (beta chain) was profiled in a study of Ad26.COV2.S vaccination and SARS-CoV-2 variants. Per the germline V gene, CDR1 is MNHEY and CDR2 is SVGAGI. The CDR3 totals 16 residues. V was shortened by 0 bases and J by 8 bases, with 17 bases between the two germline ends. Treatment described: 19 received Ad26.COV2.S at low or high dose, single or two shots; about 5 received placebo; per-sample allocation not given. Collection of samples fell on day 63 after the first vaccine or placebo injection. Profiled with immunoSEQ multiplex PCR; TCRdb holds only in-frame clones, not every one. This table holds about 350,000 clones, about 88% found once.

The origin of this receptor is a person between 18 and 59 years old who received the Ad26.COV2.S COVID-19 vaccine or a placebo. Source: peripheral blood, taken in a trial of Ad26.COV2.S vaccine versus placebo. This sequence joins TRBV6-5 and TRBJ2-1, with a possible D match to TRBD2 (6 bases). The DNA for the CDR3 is TGTGCCAGCAGTTACTCGATCGGGGGACGGGTCCATGAGCAGTTCTTC. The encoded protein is CASSYSIGGRVHEQFF.